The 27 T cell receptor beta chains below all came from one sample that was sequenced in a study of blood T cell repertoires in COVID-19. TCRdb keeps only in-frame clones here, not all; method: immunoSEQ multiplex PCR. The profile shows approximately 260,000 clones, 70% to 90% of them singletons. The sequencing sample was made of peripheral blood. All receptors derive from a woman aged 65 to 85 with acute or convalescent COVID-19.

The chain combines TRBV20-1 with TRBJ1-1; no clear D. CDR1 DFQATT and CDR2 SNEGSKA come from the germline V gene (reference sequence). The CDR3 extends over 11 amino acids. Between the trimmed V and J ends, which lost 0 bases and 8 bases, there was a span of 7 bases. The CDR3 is CSARDRREAFF. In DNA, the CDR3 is TGCAGTGCTAGAGACAGGCGCGAAGCTTTCTTT.

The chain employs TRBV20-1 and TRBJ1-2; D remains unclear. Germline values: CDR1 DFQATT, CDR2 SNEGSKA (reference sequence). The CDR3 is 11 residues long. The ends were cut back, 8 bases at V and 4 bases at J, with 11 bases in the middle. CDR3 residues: CSPARGYGYTF. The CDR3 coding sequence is TGCAGTCCTGCCCGGGGCTATGGCTACACCTTC.

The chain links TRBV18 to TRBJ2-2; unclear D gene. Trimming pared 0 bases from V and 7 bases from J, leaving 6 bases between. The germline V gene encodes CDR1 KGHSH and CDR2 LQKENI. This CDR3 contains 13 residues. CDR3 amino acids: CASSPPPGGELFF. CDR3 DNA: TGTGCCAGCTCACCACCGCCAGGCGGGGAGCTGTTTTTT.

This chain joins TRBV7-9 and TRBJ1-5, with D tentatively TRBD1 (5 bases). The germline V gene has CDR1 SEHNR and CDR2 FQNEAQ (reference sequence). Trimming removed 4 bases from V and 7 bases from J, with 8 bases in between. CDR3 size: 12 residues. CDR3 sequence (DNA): TGTGCCAGCAGCTCGACAGCCCAGCCCCAGCATTTT. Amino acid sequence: CASSSTAQPQHF.

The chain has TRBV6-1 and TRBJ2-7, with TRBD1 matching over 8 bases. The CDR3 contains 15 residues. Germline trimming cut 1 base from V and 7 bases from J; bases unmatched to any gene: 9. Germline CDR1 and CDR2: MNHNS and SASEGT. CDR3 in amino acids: CASSEGGTGRGEQYF. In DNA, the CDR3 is TGTGCCAGCAGTGAAGGAGGGACAGGTCGCGGAGAGCAGTACTTC.

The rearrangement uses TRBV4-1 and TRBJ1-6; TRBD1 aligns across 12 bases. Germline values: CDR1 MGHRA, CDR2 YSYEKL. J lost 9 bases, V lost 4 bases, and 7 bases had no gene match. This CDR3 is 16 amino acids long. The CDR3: CASSRGEGQGASPLHF. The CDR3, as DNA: TGCGCCAGCAGCCGGGGCGAGGGACAGGGGGCTTCACCCCTCCACTTT.

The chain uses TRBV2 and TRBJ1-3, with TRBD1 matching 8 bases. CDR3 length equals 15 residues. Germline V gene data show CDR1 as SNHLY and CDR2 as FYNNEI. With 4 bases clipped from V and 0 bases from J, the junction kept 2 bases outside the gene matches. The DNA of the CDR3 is TGTGCCAGCAGTGCCACAGGGGGCTCTGGAAACACCATATATTTT. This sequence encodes CASSATGGSGNTIYF.

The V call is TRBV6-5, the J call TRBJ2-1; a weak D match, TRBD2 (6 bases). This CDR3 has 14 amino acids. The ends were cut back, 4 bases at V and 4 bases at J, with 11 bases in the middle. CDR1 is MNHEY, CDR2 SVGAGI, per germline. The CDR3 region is CASSFQLAYNEQFF. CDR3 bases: TGTGCCAGCAGTTTCCAACTAGCTTACAATGAGCAGTTCTTC.

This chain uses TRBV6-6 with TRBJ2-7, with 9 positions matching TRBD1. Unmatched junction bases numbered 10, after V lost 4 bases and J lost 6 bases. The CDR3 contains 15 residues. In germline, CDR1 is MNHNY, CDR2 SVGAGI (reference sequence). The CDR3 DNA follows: TGTGCCAGCAGTTCGGGACAGGGCGGGTTAGCCGAGCAGTACTTC. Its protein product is CASSSGQGGLAEQYF.

The CDR3 coding sequence is TGCGCCAGCAGCTTACAGGGTCCCGGTCAGCCCCAGCATTTT. It specifies CASSLQGPGQPQHF. The chain uses TRBV5-1 and TRBJ1-5; D perhaps matches TRBD1 (6 bases). The V end lost 2 bases, the J end lost 6 bases, and 12 bases lay between the germline ends. Germline-derived CDR1 and CDR2 are SGHRS and YFSETQ. This CDR3 is 14 amino acids long. Combining the CDR3 with reference TRBV5-1 and TRBJ1-5 gives the whole variable domain KAGVTQTPRYLIKTRGQQVTLSCSPISGHRSVSWYQQTPGQGLQFLFEYFSETQRNKGNFPGRFSGRQFSNSRSEMNVSTLELGDSALYLCASSLQGPGQPQHFGDGTRLSIL.

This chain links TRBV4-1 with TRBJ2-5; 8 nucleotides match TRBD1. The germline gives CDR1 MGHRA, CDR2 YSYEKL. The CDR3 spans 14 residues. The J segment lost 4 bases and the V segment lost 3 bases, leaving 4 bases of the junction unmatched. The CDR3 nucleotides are TGCGCCAGCAGCCAGACAGGGGTTGCAGAGACCCAGTACTTC. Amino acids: CASSQTGVAETQYF.

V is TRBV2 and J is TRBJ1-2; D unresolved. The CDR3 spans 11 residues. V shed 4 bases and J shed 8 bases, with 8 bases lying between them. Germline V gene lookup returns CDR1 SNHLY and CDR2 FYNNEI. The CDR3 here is CASSANTGYTF. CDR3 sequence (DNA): TGTGCCAGCAGTGCGAACACCGGCTACACCTTC.

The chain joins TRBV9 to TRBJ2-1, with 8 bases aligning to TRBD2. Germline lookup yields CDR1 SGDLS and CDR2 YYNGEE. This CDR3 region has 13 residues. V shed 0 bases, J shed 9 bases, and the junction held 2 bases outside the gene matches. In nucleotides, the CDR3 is TGTGCCAGCAGCGTAGGGACTAGCCCTGAGCAGTTCTTC. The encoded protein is CASSVGTSPEQFF.

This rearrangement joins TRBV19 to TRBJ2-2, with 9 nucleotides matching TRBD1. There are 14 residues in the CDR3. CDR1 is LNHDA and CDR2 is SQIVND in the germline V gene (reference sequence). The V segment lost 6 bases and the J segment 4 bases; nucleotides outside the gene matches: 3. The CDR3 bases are TGTGCCAGTAGCACAGGGGGCGCCACCGGGGAGCTGTTTTTT. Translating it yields CASSTGGATGELFF.

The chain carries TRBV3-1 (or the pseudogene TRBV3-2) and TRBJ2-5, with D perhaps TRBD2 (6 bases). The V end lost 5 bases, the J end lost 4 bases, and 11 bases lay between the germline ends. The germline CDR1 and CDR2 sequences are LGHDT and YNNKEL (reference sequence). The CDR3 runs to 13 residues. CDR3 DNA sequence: TGTGCCAGCAGCTCGCCCGGGAGAGAGACCCAGTACTTC. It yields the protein CASSSPGRETQYF.

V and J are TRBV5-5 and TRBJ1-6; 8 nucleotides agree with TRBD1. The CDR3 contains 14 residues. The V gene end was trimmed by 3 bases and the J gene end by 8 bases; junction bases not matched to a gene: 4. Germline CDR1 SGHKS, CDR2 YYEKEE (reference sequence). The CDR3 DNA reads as TGTGCCAGCAGCTGGACAGGGCGGGATTCACCCCTCCACTTT. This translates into CASSWTGRDSPLHF.

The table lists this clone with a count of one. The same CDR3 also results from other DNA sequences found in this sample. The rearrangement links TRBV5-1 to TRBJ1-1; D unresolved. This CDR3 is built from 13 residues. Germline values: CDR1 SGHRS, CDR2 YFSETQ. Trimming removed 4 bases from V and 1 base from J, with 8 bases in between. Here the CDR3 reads CASSLGGNTEAFF. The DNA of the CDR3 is TGCGCCAGCAGCCTGGGCGGGAACACTGAAGCTTTCTTT.

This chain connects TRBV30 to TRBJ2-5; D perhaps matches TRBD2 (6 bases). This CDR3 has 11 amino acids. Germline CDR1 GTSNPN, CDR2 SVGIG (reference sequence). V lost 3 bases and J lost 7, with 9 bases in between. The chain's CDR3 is CAWRSAGTQYF. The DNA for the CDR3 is TGTGCCTGGAGGTCAGCGGGGACCCAGTACTTC.

The CDR3 nucleotides are TGTGCCAGCAGTGGGTCGGACAGGGGTTGGCATCAGCCCCAGCATTTT. This gives the protein CASSGSDRGWHQPQHF. The V and J genes are TRBV25-1 and TRBJ1-5; 9 positions agree with TRBD1. The CDR3 has 16 residues. CDR1 is MGHDK and CDR2 is SYGVNS in the germline V gene. J gave up 5 bases and V 4 bases, and 9 bases lay outside the gene matches.

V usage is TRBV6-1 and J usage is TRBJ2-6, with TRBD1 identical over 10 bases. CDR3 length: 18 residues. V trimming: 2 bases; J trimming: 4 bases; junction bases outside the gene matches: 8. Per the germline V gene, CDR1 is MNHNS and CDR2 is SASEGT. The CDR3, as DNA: TGTGCCAGCAGTGAAAGGGGGACAGGGGCCTTCGGGGCCAACGTCCTGACTTTC. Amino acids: CASSERGTGAFGANVLTF.

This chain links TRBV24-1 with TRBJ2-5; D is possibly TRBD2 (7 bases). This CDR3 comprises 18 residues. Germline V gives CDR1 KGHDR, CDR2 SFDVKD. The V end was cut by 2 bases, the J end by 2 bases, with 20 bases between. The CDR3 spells CATSDWGGPNGEQETQYF. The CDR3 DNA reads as TGTGCCACCAGTGATTGGGGGGGGCCCAACGGAGAACAAGAGACCCAGTACTTC.

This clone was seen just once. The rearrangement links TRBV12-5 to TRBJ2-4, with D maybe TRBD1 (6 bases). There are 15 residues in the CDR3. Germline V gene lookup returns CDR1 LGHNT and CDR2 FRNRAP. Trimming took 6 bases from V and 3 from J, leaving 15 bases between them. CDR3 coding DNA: TGTGCTAGTGGACTACCACAGGGTAGCAAAAACATTCAGTACTTC. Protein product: CASGLPQGSKNIQYF.

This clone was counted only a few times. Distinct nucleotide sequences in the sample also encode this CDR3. Here the CDR3 reads CASSQGQGNQPQHF. The CDR3, as DNA: TGTGCCAGCAGCCAAGGACAGGGCAATCAGCCCCAGCATTTT. This chain joins TRBV3-1 (or the pseudogene TRBV3-2) and TRBJ1-5; the D gene is possibly TRBD1 (6 bases). V was clipped by 1 base and J by 2 bases, with 6 bases between them. CDR1 is LGHDT, CDR2 YNNKEL, per germline (reference sequence). This CDR3 comprises 14 residues.

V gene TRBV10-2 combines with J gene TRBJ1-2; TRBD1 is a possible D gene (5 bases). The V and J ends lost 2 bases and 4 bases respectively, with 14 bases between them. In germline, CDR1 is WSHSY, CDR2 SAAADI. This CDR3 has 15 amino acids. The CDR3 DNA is TGCGCCAGCAGTGAGGCCAGGGCAAGAAGCTATGGCTACACCTTC. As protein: CASSEARARSYGYTF.

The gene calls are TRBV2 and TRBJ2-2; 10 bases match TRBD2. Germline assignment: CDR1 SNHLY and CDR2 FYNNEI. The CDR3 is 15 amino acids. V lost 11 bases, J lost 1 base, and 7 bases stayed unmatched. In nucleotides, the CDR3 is TGTGCCGGACGAAGGACTAGCGGGAACACCGGGGAGCTGTTTTTT. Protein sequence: CAGRRTSGNTGELFF.

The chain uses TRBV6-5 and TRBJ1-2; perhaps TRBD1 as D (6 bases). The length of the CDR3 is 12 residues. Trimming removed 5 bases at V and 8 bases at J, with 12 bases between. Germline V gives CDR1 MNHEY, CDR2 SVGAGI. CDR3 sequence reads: CASSTRQAGYTF. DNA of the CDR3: TGTGCCAGCAGTACACGACAGGCCGGCTACACCTTC.

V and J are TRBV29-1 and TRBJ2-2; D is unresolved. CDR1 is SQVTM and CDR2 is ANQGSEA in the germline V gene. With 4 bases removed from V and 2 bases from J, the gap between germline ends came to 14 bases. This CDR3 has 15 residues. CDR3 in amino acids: CSVVLGDTNTGELFF. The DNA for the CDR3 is TGCAGCGTTGTTTTAGGTGACACCAACACCGGGGAGCTGTTTTTT.